The clone carrying this T cell receptor (beta chain) has more than one count but fewer than ten. What it recognizes is unknown. A mixed TRB-A/B primer pool amplified rearranged TRB by multiplex touch-down PCR. MiXCR, applied by TCRdb to the multiplex PCR reads, yields one record per CDR3 protein. The table lists roughly 2,700 distinct CDR3 sequences, approximately 23% of them singletons. CDR3 length: 14 residues. Germline assignment: CDR1 SGHRS and CDR2 YFSETQ. Trimming left V 2 bases short and J 4 bases short, with 10 bases between. The sample belongs to a study of T cell repertoires in aging, cancer and after chemotherapy. About the research overall: Pre- and post-chemotherapy samples were paired from glioblastoma patients treated with temozolomide-based therapy. Study observations and caveats: Compared with age-matched healthy donors, untreated hematological or solid cancer patients showed higher blood TCR clonality. Across the chemotherapy interval, each cancer cohort showed higher median generation probability, suggesting thymic rebound. Loss of evenness, beyond lost richness, contributed to age-related TCR diversity decline in cancer patients.

Peripheral blood genomic DNA, not sorted cells or RNA, was the template. The chain carries TRBV5-1 and TRBJ2-1, with unresolved D. Material for sequencing was blood. The sequence was obtained from a human donor with a solid tumor. The CDR3 here is CASSLNPSYNEQFF. In DNA, the CDR3 is TGCGCCAGCAGCTTAAACCCCAGTTACAATGAGCAGTTCTTC.